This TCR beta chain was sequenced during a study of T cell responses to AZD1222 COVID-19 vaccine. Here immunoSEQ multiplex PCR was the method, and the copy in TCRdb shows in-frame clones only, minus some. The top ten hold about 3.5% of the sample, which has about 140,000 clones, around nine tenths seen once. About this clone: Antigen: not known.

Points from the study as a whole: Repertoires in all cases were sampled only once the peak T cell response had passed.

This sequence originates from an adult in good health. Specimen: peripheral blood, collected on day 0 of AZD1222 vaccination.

CDR3 nucleotide sequence: TGTGCCTGGACTCATTCCTACGAGCAGTACTTC. Its protein product is CAWTHSYEQYF. The chain recombines TRBV30 with TRBJ2-7; D ambiguous. The germline CDR1 and CDR2 sequences are GTSNPN and SVGIG (reference sequence). The CDR3 runs to 11 residues. V was cut by 4 bases and J by 1 base, with 5 bases left in between.